The present TCR beta chain was sequenced within a study of blood T cell repertoires in COVID-19. Across the whole study: The samples span acute and convalescent COVID-19 from the United States, Italy and Spain. T cells, B-cell-depleted T cells, or PBMCs supplied cDNA or gDNA.

Source study methods: The authors estimated nucleated cell counts from reference gene primer amplification. The repertoire was sequenced with immunoSEQ multiplex PCR; TCRdb's copy has only in-frame clones and lacks some. V and J calls and clone size come straight from that table; D and trimming were deduced from the DNA. The data show about 160,000 clones, less than 90% seen once. The receptor was isolated from a woman between 65 and 79 years old with acute or convalescent COVID-19. The sample consisted of peripheral blood.

CDR3 nucleotide sequence: TGTGCCAGCAGCCCCCGAACGAGCTCCTACAATGAGCAGTTCTTC. The encoded protein is CASSPRTSSYNEQFF. The chain links TRBV4-2 to TRBJ2-1; D not resolved. The germline V gene has CDR1 LGHNA and CDR2 YNFKEQ. The CDR3 has 15 residues. Deletions cut 4 bases from V and 0 bases from J, with 10 bases between.